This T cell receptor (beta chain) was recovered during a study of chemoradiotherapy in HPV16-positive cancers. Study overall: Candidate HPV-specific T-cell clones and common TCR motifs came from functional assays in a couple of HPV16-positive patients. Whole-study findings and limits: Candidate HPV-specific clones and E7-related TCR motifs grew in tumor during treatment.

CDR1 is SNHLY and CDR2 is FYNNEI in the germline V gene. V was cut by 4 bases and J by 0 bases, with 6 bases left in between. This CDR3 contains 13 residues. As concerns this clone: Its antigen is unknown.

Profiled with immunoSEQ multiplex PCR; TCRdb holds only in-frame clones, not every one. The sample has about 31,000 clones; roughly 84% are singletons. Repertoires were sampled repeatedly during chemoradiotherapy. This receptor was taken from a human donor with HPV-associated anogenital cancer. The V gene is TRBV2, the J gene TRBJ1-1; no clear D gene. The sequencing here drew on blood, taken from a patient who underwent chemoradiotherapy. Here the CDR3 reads CASSVQMNTEAFF. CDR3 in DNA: TGTGCCAGCAGTGTACAGATGAACACTGAAGCTTTCTTT.